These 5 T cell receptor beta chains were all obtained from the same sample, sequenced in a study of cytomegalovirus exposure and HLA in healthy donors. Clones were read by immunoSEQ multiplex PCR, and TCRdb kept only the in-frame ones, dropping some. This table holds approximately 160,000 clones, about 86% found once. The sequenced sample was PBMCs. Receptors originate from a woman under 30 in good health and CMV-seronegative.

The CDR3 sequence: CASSPRDRQNTEAFF. The CDR3 coding sequence is TGTGCCAGCAGCCCTCGGGACAGGCAGAACACTGAAGCTTTCTTT. The rearrangement uses TRBV9 and TRBJ1-1; 8 bases are shared with TRBD1. The CDR3 consists of 15 residues. Looked up from germline, CDR1 is SGDLS and CDR2 is YYNGEE. V trimming: 4 bases; J trimming: 1 base; junction bases outside the gene matches: 6.

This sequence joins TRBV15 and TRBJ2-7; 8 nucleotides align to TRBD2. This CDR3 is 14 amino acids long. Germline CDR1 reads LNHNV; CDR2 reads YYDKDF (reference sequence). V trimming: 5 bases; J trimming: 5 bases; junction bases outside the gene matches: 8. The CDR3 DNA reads TGTGCCACCAGCCGGCTAAAGGGACTAGACGAGCAGTACTTC. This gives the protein CATSRLKGLDEQYF. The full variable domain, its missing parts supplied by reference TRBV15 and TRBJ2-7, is DAMVIQNPRYQVTQFGKPVTLSCSQTLNHNVMYWYQQKSSQAPKLLFHYYDKDFNNEADTPDNFQSRRPNTSFCFLDIRSPGLGDTAMYLCATSRLKGLDEQYFGPGTRLTVT.

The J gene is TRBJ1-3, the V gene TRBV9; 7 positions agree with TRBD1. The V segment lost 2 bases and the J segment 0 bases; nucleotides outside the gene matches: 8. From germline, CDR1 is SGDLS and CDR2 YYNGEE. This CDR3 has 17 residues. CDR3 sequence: CASSVDTGDFSGNTIYF. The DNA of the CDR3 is TGTGCCAGCAGCGTCGACACAGGGGATTTCTCTGGAAACACCATATATTTT.

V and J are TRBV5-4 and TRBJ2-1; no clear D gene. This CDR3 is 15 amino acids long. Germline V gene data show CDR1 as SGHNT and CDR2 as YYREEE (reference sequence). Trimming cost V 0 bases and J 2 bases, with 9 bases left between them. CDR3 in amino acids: CASSLVNRAYNEQFF. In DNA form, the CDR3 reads TGTGCCAGCAGCTTGGTTAATCGAGCCTACAATGAGCAGTTCTTC.

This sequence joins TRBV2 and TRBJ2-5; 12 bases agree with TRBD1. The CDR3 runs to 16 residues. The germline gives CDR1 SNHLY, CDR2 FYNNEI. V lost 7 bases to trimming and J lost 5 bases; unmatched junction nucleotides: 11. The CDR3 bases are TGTGCCAGCACCCCTGGAGGGACAGGGGGCGAGGAGACCCAGTACTTC. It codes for CASTPGGTGGEETQYF.